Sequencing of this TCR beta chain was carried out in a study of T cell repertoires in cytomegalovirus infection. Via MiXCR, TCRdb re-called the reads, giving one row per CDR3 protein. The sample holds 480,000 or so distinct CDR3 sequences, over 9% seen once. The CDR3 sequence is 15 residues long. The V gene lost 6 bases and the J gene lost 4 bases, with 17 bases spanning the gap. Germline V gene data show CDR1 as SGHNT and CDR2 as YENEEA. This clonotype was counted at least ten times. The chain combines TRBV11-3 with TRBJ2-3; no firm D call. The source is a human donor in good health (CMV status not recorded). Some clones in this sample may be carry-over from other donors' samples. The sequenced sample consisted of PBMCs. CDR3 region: CASRSLSSFPDTQYF. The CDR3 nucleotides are TGTGCCAGCAGAAGTTTGAGTAGCTTCCCAGATACGCAGTATTTT.